This T cell receptor beta chain was sequenced in a study of OX40 agonist ivuxolimab in advanced cancers. Overall study context: Therapy given before enrollment (anti-PD-1, anti-PD-L1 or anti-CTLA-4) was allowed, and around 40% had some.

As for this clone: Its antigen is unknown.

Clones were read by immunoSEQ multiplex PCR, and TCRdb kept only the in-frame ones, dropping some. The sample consists of some 75,000 clones, 88% of them appearing once. Findings of the study overall: CD4+ and CD8+ T cells in blood underwent clonal expansion by week 6 at 0.1 to 3.0 mg/kg.

Trimming took off 0 bases at V and 4 bases at J, with 7 bases between the two ends. CDR1 is SGHTA, CDR2 FQGNSA, per germline. The CDR3 is 14 residues long. V is TRBV7-2 and J is TRBJ2-1, with no clear D. This sequence originates from an adult with an advanced solid tumor such as melanoma, head and neck, liver or kidney cancer. The specimen was CD4+ or CD8+ T cells sorted from blood, collected in a trial of the OX40 agonist ivuxolimab. The CDR3 bases are TGTGCCAGCAGCTTAGCGGTTGGGTACAATGAGCAGTTCTTC. Amino acid sequence: CASSLAVGYNEQFF.